Below, 32 T cell receptor beta chains from the same sample are listed, as sequenced in a study of CXCR3 chemokines and chemotherapy response in bladder cancer. TCRdb recomputed calls from the PCR reads with MiXCR, one row per CDR3 protein. The data hold 13,000 or so distinct CDR3 sequences, with over 10% observed a single time. Sample acquisition took place from a patient whose treatment included neoadjuvant chemotherapy. The receptors stem from a human donor with bladder cancer that did not respond to neoadjuvant chemotherapy.

This clonotype has a handful of counts. The rearrangement joins TRBV14 to TRBJ1-1; the match to TRBD1 covers 11 bases. The CDR3 extends over 16 amino acids. V was clipped by 4 bases and J by 3 bases; unmatched bases: 7. CDR1 is SGHDN, CDR2 FVKESK, per germline. In nucleotides, the CDR3 is TGTGCCAGCAGCCCACAACGGACAGGGGGCTACACTGAAGCTTTCTTT. This encodes CASSPQRTGGYTEAFF.

This clonotype was seen many times. The CDR3 reads CASSEALRGVSNQPQHF. DNA for the CDR3: TGTGCCAGCAGTGAAGCGCTTCGGGGGGTAAGCAATCAGCCCCAGCATTTT. The rearrangement uses TRBV6-1 and TRBJ1-5; the D gene is possibly TRBD1 (5 bases). V lost 0 bases and J 1 base, leaving 13 bases between the germline ends. The CDR3 loop spans 17 amino acids. Per germline, CDR1 MNHNS and CDR2 SASEGT.

The chain combines TRBV7-9 with TRBJ1-2, with D possibly matching TRBD1 (6 bases). Germline CDR1 and CDR2: SEHNR and FQNEAQ (reference sequence). The CDR3 covers 14 residues. Trimming pared 4 bases from V and 8 bases from J, leaving 17 bases between. The CDR3 protein is CASSSSGGGEGYTF. As DNA, the CDR3 is TGTGCCAGCAGCTCCTCGGGAGGGGGGGAAGGCTACACCTTC.

The sample holds a few counts of this clonotype. The V gene is TRBV5-6, the J gene TRBJ2-5; TRBD1 or TRBD2 may be the D gene (6 bases each). Looked up from germline, CDR1 is SGHDT and CDR2 is YYEEEE. The CDR3 spans 14 residues. V gave up 2 bases and J gave up 5 bases, with 13 bases separating them. The CDR3 here is CASSLGGLRETQYF. The CDR3 DNA is TGTGCCAGCAGCTTAGGGGGGCTTCGGGAGACCCAGTACTTC. Looking up the rest from reference TRBV5-6 and TRBJ2-5 gives the full variable domain: DAGVTQSPTHLIKTRGQQVTLRCSPKSGHDTVSWYQQALGQGPQFIFQYYEEEERQRGNFPDRFSGHQFPNYSSELNVNALLLGDSALYLCASSLGGLRETQYFGPGTRLLVL.

This clonotype was seen ten or more times. The J gene is TRBJ2-7, the V gene TRBV6-5; 7 bases are a match to TRBD1. Per the germline V gene, CDR1 is MNHEY and CDR2 is SVGAGI. The V segment lost 5 bases and the J segment 3 bases; nucleotides outside the gene matches: 7. The length of the CDR3 is 14 residues. CDR3 sequence (DNA): TGTGCCAGCAGTCCGACAGGGTTTGGCTACGAGCAGTACTTC. It translates to CASSPTGFGYEQYF.

This clonotype has a count of ten or more. V usage is TRBV19 and J usage is TRBJ1-1; a possible D gene is TRBD1 (6 bases). The CDR3 length is 14 residues. Trimming cost V 6 bases and J 6 bases, with 17 bases left between them. The V gene's germline CDR1 is LNHDA and CDR2 SQIVND (reference sequence). CDR3 region: CASSPGTHTPEAFF. The CDR3 DNA reads as TGTGCCAGTAGCCCCGGGACACACACACCTGAAGCTTTCTTT. The variable domain in full, completed from reference TRBV19 and TRBJ1-1, reads DGGITQSPKYLFRKEGQNVTLSCEQNLNHDAMYWYRQDPGQGLRLIYYSQIVNDFQKGDIAEGYSVSREKKESFPLTVTSAQKNPTAFYLCASSPGTHTPEAFFGQGTRLTVV.

This clonotype was observed a handful of times. CDR3 residues: CSARTGGGGLETQYF. In DNA form, the CDR3 reads TGCAGTGCTAGGACTGGCGGGGGAGGGCTGGAGACCCAGTACTTC. This chain links TRBV20-1 with TRBJ2-5; 7 positions agree with TRBD2. The V segment lost 3 bases and the J segment 5 bases; nucleotides outside the gene matches: 12. The CDR3 is 15 amino acids. The germline gives CDR1 DFQATT, CDR2 SNEGSKA (reference sequence).

This clonotype was recorded many times. CDR3 sequence reads: CASRRETEYGYTF. The DNA for the CDR3 is TGTGCCAGCCGTCGGGAGACCGAGTATGGCTACACCTTC. The rearrangement joins TRBV7-9 to TRBJ1-2; D not resolved. This CDR3 is 13 amino acids long. Trimming removed 8 bases at V and 5 bases at J, with 15 bases between. Germline-derived CDR1 and CDR2 are SEHNR and FQNEAQ (reference sequence).

The chain couples TRBV6-2 or TRBV6-3 to TRBJ2-6; 7 nucleotides line up with TRBD1. Losses at the gene ends were 6 bases for V and 1 base for J; bases not matched to a gene: 6. Germline loops: CDR1 MNHEY, CDR2 SVGEGT. This CDR3 is built from 16 residues. CDR3 amino acids: CASRGTAGSGANVLTF. The CDR3, as DNA: TGTGCCAGCAGGGGGACAGCCGGATCTGGGGCCAACGTCCTGACTTTC.

This clonotype was counted at least ten times. The chain uses TRBV7-3 and TRBJ1-1; D is perhaps TRBD1 (5 bases). Per the germline V gene, CDR1 is SGHTA and CDR2 is FQGTGA. The V end was cut by 2 bases, the J end by 1 base, with 8 bases between. CDR3 size: 14 residues. The CDR3 loop reads CASSLLGANTEAFF. CDR3 in DNA: TGTGCCAGCAGCTTATTAGGGGCGAACACTGAAGCTTTCTTT.

This clonotype has at least ten counts. The chain couples TRBV19 to TRBJ1-2, with 9 bases lining up with TRBD1. The germline V gene encodes CDR1 LNHDA and CDR2 SQIVND (reference sequence). The ends lost 3 bases at V and 6 bases at J; junction bases unmatched: 5. This CDR3 has 14 amino acids. For the CDR3, the DNA is TGTGCCAGTAGTATTCTCGACAGGGGGAATGGCTACACCTTC. Protein: CASSILDRGNGYTF.

This clonotype rates as hyperexpanded. The chain joins TRBV28 to TRBJ1-1, with D unresolved. The CDR3 totals 12 residues. V shed 8 bases and J shed 1 base, with 8 bases lying between them. Germline lookup yields CDR1 MDHEN and CDR2 SYDVKM. The CDR3 coding sequence is TGTGCCAGCTGCGGCGAGAACACTGAAGCTTTCTTT. Encoded protein: CASCGENTEAFF.

This clonotype was seen many times. The chain recombines TRBV18 with TRBJ1-5; the D is unclear. CDR1 is KGHSH and CDR2 is LQKENI in the germline V gene. V was shortened by 6 bases and J by 1 base, with 10 bases between the two germline ends. The CDR3 extends over 14 amino acids. The CDR3 region has the DNA TGTGCCAGCTCTTACACGGGAAGCAATCAGCCCCAGCATTTT. This translates into CASSYTGSNQPQHF.

J is TRBJ1-2 and V is TRBV6-5, with D possibly TRBD1 on 5 matching bases. Trimming took 6 bases from V and 3 from J, leaving 14 bases between them. The V gene's germline CDR1 is MNHEY and CDR2 SVGAGI. The CDR3 loop spans 14 amino acids. The CDR3: CASRPQTADYGYTF. The CDR3 DNA sequence: TGTGCCAGCAGGCCGCAGACAGCAGACTATGGCTACACCTTC.

This clonotype was observed many times. The chain has TRBV7-2 and TRBJ2-5; the match to TRBD1 covers 7 bases. The CDR3 length is 15 residues. V was pared by 2 bases and J by 3 bases, with 6 bases of the junction left unmatched. Per the germline V gene, CDR1 is SGHTA and CDR2 is FQGNSA. The CDR3 nucleotides are TGTGCCAGCAGCTTATTTGGCAGGGGGAAAGAGACCCAGTACTTC. Translated: CASSLFGRGKETQYF.

In the case of this clonotype: This may stem from a read error, because a much larger clone lies one nucleotide away. This chain joins TRBV6-1 and TRBJ1-2, with D perhaps TRBD1 (6 bases). Germline assignment: CDR1 MNHNS and CDR2 SASEGT. This CDR3 is 15 amino acids long. Trimming stripped 3 bases from V and 3 bases from J, with 14 bases between. CDR3 coding DNA: TGTGCCAGCAGTGAGGCGGCAGGGGAAGACTATGGCTACACCTTC. Translating gives CASSEAAGEDYGYTF.

In the case of this clonotype: A single base is all that separates this from a far larger clone, so a read error is likely. The chain recombines TRBV7-2 with TRBJ2-1; TRBD1 matches at 7 bases. V gave up 9 bases and J gave up 9 bases; unmatched junction bases: 14. Looked up from germline, CDR1 is SGHTA and CDR2 is FQGNSA. The CDR3 totals 14 residues. The DNA of the CDR3 is TGTGCCAGTAACCCGGGACAGAGGGCAGGTGAGCAGTTCTTC. It encodes CASNPGQRAGEQFF.

This clonotype was counted many times. The CDR3 here is CAWNPLGLNTEAFF. CDR3 nucleotides: TGTGCCTGGAATCCGTTGGGGTTGAACACTGAAGCTTTCTTT. The rearrangement uses TRBV30 and TRBJ1-1; D unresolved. Trimming took off 4 bases at V and 0 bases at J, with 12 bases between the two ends. Germline CDR1 GTSNPN, CDR2 SVGIG (reference sequence). CDR3 length: 14 amino acids. The full variable domain, its missing parts supplied by reference TRBV30 and TRBJ1-1, is SQTIHQWPATLVQPVGSPLSLECTVEGTSNPNLYWYRQAAGRGLQLLFYSVGIGQISSEVPQNLSASRPQDRQFILSSKKLLLSDSGFYLCAWNPLGLNTEAFFGQGTRLTVV.

This clonotype was recorded many times. The chain is built from TRBV18 and TRBJ1-1, with unresolved D. V was shortened by 0 bases and J by 8 bases, with 10 bases between the two germline ends. Germline V gene data show CDR1 as KGHSH and CDR2 as LQKENI. The CDR3 is 13 amino acids. CDR3 coding DNA: TGTGCCAGCTCACCACCGATGGCCCGCGAAGCTTTCTTT. Its protein is CASSPPMAREAFF.

This clonotype was seen only a few times. The rearrangement links TRBV27 to TRBJ2-3; the match to TRBD2 covers 7 bases. This CDR3 has 16 residues. In germline, CDR1 is MNHEY, CDR2 SMNVEV (reference sequence). V dropped 3 bases and J dropped 2; count of bases not matched to a gene: 8. CDR3 residues: CASSFGLDSFTDTQYF. CDR3 nucleotides: TGTGCCAGCAGTTTCGGACTAGACTCTTTCACAGATACGCAGTATTTT.

This clonotype was recorded at least ten times. J is TRBJ1-5 and V is TRBV6-1, with D tentatively TRBD1 (5 bases). CDR1 and CDR2 from the germline V gene are MNHNS and SASEGT. This CDR3 comprises 13 residues. The germline V and J ends were trimmed by 4 bases and 3 bases, with 7 bases remaining between them. DNA of the CDR3: TGTGCCAGCAGTGGACAGTACAATCAGCCCCAGCATTTT. Residues: CASSGQYNQPQHF.

Ten or more counts support this clonotype. The J gene is TRBJ1-1, the V gene TRBV14; D gene uncertain. The germline V gene has CDR1 SGHDN and CDR2 FVKESK. Trimming took off 1 base at V and 7 bases at J, with 7 bases between the two ends. The CDR3 extends over 12 amino acids. CDR3 region: CASSQGTLEAFF. The DNA for the CDR3 is TGTGCCAGCAGCCAAGGGACGCTTGAAGCTTTCTTT.

This clonotype was seen many times. CDR3 sequence: CASSDSGPGNQPQHF. DNA of the CDR3: TGTGCCAGCAGTGACTCAGGTCCTGGCAATCAGCCCCAGCATTTT. The chain links TRBV6-1 to TRBJ1-5; D call uncertain. V gave up 3 bases and J gave up 2 bases, with 11 bases separating them. The CDR3 covers 15 residues. CDR1 is MNHNS and CDR2 is SASEGT in the germline V gene.

This clonotype was seen at least ten times. The J gene is TRBJ1-3, the V gene TRBV19; no definite D call. Looked up from germline, CDR1 is LNHDA and CDR2 is SQIVND (reference sequence). V was trimmed by 5 bases and J by 0 bases, leaving 5 bases between them. This CDR3 is 13 amino acids long. Written as DNA, the CDR3 is TGTGCCAGTAGTCTAGCCTCTGGAAACACCATATATTTT. Its translation: CASSLASGNTIYF. The full variable domain, rest sourced from reference TRBV19 and TRBJ1-3, is DGGITQSPKYLFRKEGQNVTLSCEQNLNHDAMYWYRQDPGQGLRLIYYSQIVNDFQKGDIAEGYSVSREKKESFPLTVTSAQKNPTAFYLCASSLASGNTIYFGEGSWLTVV.

This clonotype was detected a few times. V gene TRBV7-3 combines with J gene TRBJ2-3; no firm D call. Germline CDR1 reads SGHTA; CDR2 reads FQGTGA. CDR3 length: 14 amino acids. Trimming cost V 3 bases and J 2 bases, with 9 bases left between them. In DNA form, the CDR3 reads TGTGCCAGCAGCTTCTACAGTCCCACAGATACGCAGTATTTT. It specifies CASSFYSPTDTQYF.

The sample holds many counts of this clonotype. The rearrangement joins TRBV27 to TRBJ2-7, with 11 bases identical to TRBD1. CDR1 MNHEY and CDR2 SMNVEV come from the germline V gene (reference sequence). The V and J ends lost 2 bases and 4 bases, in that order; junction bases with no gene match: 13. This CDR3 is 18 amino acids long. The CDR3 nucleotides are TGTGCCAGCAGTTTAAGTTGGTCCGGGACAGGGGGAGGTTACGAGCAGTACTTC. This gives the protein CASSLSWSGTGGGYEQYF.

There are a few counts of this clonotype. The chain combines TRBV18 with TRBJ1-3, with D hard to call. Between the trimmed V and J ends, which lost 3 bases and 0 bases, there was a span of 9 bases. Per the germline V gene, CDR1 is KGHSH and CDR2 is LQKENI. The CDR3 loop spans 15 amino acids. The CDR3 is CASSPGRTSGNTIYF. The CDR3 coding sequence is TGTGCCAGCTCACCGGGGAGGACCTCTGGAAACACCATATATTTT.

This clonotype was picked up many times. The J gene is TRBJ2-7, the V gene TRBV6-2 or TRBV6-3, with D maybe TRBD1 (6 bases). Trimming pared 6 bases from V and 3 bases from J, leaving 15 bases between. The germline V gene encodes CDR1 MNHEY and CDR2 SVGEGT. The CDR3 covers 14 residues. CDR3 sequence reads: CASSVQGPSYEQYF. For the CDR3, the DNA is TGTGCCAGCAGCGTACAGGGACCAAGCTACGAGCAGTACTTC.

J is TRBJ2-7 and V is TRBV20-1; the D is unclear. The CDR3 consists of 14 residues. Deletions cut 3 bases from V and 6 bases from J, with 18 bases between. CDR1 is DFQATT and CDR2 is SNEGSKA in the germline V gene (reference sequence). In DNA form, the CDR3 reads TGCAGTGCTAGTAAAGAGAACGTGGCCGGCGAGCAGTACTTC. Translated, it gives CSASKENVAGEQYF.

The chain uses TRBV28 and TRBJ2-7; D may correspond to TRBD1 or TRBD2 (6 bases each). The V gene lost 6 bases and the J gene lost 2 bases, with 20 bases spanning the gap. Germline V gene lookup returns CDR1 MDHEN and CDR2 SYDVKM. This CDR3 is 16 amino acids long. CDR3: CASSAPYGGGPYEQYF. In DNA, the CDR3 is TGTGCCAGCAGCGCTCCCTACGGAGGGGGGCCCTACGAGCAGTACTTC. The entire variable domain, with the rest obtained from reference TRBV28 and TRBJ2-7, is as follows: DVKVTQSSRYLVKRTGEKVFLECVQDMDHENMFWYRQDPGLGLRLIYFSYDVKMKEKGDIPEGYSVSREKKERFSLILESASTNQTSMYLCASSAPYGGGPYEQYFGPGTRLTVT.

This clonotype was counted many times. The V and J genes are TRBV19 and TRBJ1-5; D uncertain. The CDR3 spans 14 residues. CDR1 is LNHDA, CDR2 SQIVND, per germline (reference sequence). Trimming cost V 4 bases and J 11 bases, with 18 bases left between them. CDR3 region: CASSTLTGKRAQHF. The CDR3 nucleotides are TGTGCCAGTAGTACCTTGACGGGAAAACGAGCCCAGCATTTT.

This clonotype is medium-sized (0.01 to 0.1%) by share. The chain carries TRBV7-2 and TRBJ2-3; TRBD2 aligns across 7 bases. The CDR3 sequence is 13 residues long. The germline V gene encodes CDR1 SGHTA and CDR2 FQGNSA. The V and J ends lost 3 bases and 5 bases, in that order; junction bases with no gene match: 2. CDR3 bases: TGTGCCAGCAGCTTCTCTAGCGGAGATACGCAGTATTTT. This gives the protein CASSFSSGDTQYF.